This T cell receptor (beta chain) came from a study of blood T cell repertoires in COVID-19. As for the study in general: Samples taken during acute and convalescent COVID-19 were collected in the United States, Italy and Spain. T cells, B-cell-depleted T cells, or PBMCs provided the cDNA or gDNA that served as material.

This clone was seen more than once but under ten times. The study recruited people aged 18 to 89 years across 24 US areas. Clinical histories supplied by participants themselves formed the basis of cohort assignment. The trim removed 6 bases at V and 0 bases at J, leaving 8 bases unmatched. This CDR3 has 17 residues. CDR1 and CDR2 from the germline V gene are LNHDA and SQIVND (reference sequence). Profiling relied on immunoSEQ multiplex PCR, and the TCRdb table lists in-frame clones only, not all of them. In the table there are 140,000 to 150,000 clones, about 83% of which are singletons. The receptor's source is a woman aged 50 to 65 with acute COVID-19. This chain connects TRBV19 to TRBJ2-2, with TRBD2 matching 9 bases. Material for sequencing was PBMCs or T cells enriched from blood (not recorded which). The CDR3 here is CASRFQLAGPNTGELFF. The CDR3 DNA follows: TGTGCCAGTAGGTTCCAGCTAGCGGGACCGAACACCGGGGAGCTGTTTTTT.